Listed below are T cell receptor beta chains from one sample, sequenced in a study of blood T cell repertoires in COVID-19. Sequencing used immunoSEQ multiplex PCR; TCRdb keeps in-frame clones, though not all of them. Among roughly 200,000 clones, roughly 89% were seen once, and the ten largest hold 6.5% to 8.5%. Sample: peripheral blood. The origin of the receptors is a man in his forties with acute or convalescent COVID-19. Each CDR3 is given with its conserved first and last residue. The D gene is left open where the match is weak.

CASSYSIEGSSYNEQFF	NA	TRBV6-2/TRBV6-3	TRBJ2-1
CASSPSGTGSYEQYF	TRBD1	TRBV7-9	TRBJ2-7
CATSDSGLNTGELFF	NA	TRBV24-1	TRBJ2-2
CASSFSQGAYEQYF	TRBD1	TRBV27	TRBJ2-7
CATSRGTGELFF	NA	TRBV24-1	TRBJ2-2
CATEGLSSYEQYF	NA	TRBV10-3	TRBJ2-7
CASSLAPGGSRGSYEQYF	NA	TRBV7-2	TRBJ2-7
CSVSSGVSSGANVLTF	TRBD2	TRBV29-1	TRBJ2-6
CASRGRGGGEQYF	TRBD2	TRBV6-6	TRBJ2-7
CASSLVAGGYNEQFF	TRBD2	TRBV7-3	TRBJ2-1
CASSSPDRGSGYTF	TRBD1	TRBV5-6	TRBJ1-2
CASSLFGTGSSYNEQFF	TRBD1	TRBV5-1	TRBJ2-1
CASSLVGGRGNEKLFF	NA	TRBV11-2	TRBJ1-4
CASSLQGDVLELFF	TRBD1	TRBV6-5	TRBJ1-4
CASSQVMGTGTEAFF	TRBD1	TRBV3-1/TRBV3-2	TRBJ1-1
CASGGQGDEQYF	TRBD1	TRBV2	TRBJ2-7